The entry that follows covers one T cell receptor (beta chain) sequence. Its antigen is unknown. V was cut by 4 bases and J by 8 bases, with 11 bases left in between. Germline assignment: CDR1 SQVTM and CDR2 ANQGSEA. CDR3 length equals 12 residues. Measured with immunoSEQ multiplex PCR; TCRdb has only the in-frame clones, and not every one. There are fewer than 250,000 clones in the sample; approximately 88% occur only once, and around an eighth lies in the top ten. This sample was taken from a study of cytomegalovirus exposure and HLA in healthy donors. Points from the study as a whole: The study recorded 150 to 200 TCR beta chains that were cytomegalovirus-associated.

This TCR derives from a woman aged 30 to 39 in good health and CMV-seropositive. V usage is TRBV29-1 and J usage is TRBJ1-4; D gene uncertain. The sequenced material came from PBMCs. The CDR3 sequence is CSVGRQNEKLFF. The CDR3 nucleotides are TGCAGCGTTGGCAGGCAAAACGAAAAACTGTTTTTT.